The 20 T cell receptor beta chains reported below all come from one sample, sequenced in a study of monozygotic twins with inflammatory bowel disease. TCRdb re-analyzed the 5' RACE reads; it lists each CDR3 protein once, without DNA. Across a few hundred thousand distinct CDR3 sequences, the top ten clones capture 2% to 3% of the sample. Material: blood. These receptors originate from a human donor with ulcerative colitis or Crohn's disease, or a healthy co-twin of an affected twin (not recorded which).

This CDR3 reads CASSQEGSKTSGYQETQYF. V is TRBV4-1 and J is TRBJ2-5; the D gene TCRdb calls, TRBD2, cannot be checked with no DNA. The CDR3 is 19 amino acids. Germline V gene lookup returns CDR1 MGHRA and CDR2 YSYEKL.

The V call is TRBV10-3, the J call TRBJ2-5. The CDR3 is 13 amino acids. Germline assignment: CDR1 ENHRY and CDR2 SYGVKD. The CDR3 protein is CAISGVDLGTQYF.

The rearrangement uses TRBV3-1 and TRBJ1-2. The CDR3 runs 16 residues. CDR1 and CDR2 from the germline V gene are LGHDT and YNNKEL (reference sequence). The CDR3 here is CASSQALAPANYGYTF.

V is TRBV3-1 and J is TRBJ1-4; TCRdb reports TRBD1, a call that lacks DNA to check it against. Germline CDR1 reads LGHDT; CDR2 reads YNNKEL (reference sequence). CDR3 length: 15 residues. The CDR3 sequence: CASSQVREGGEKLFF. The entire variable domain, with the rest obtained from reference TRBV3-1 and TRBJ1-4, is as follows: DTAVSQTPKYLVTQMGNDKSIKCEQNLGHDTMYWYKQDSKKFLKIMFSYNNKELIINETVPNRFSPKSPDKAHLNLHINSLELGDSAVYFCASSQVREGGEKLFFGSGTQLSVL.

This rearrangement joins TRBV4-1 to TRBJ1-5; the TCRdb D gene call, TRBD1, has no DNA to confirm it. The CDR3 loop spans 14 amino acids. The V gene's germline CDR1 is MGHRA and CDR2 YSYEKL. This CDR3 reads CASSHPARGQPQHF.

CDR3 in amino acids: CASSQEAGQGPYEQYF. This chain connects TRBV4-1 to TRBJ2-7; lacking DNA, the TRBD1 call made by TCRdb goes unchecked. Germline CDR1 MGHRA, CDR2 YSYEKL. The CDR3 spans 16 residues.

This rearrangement joins TRBV11-2 to TRBJ1-1; the TCRdb call, TRBD1, lacks DNA for checking. Germline lookup yields CDR1 SGHAT and CDR2 FQNNGV. The CDR3 loop spans 16 amino acids. The CDR3 loop reads CASSPLSGLMNTEAFF.

CDR3: CSAPSRGTDTQYF. The chain is built from TRBV20-1 and TRBJ2-3; no DNA is available, so the TRBD1 call from TCRdb remains unchecked. The CDR3 length is 13 residues. The germline gives CDR1 DFQATT, CDR2 SNEGSKA (reference sequence).

V usage is TRBV15 and J usage is TRBJ2-5; TCRdb selects TRBD1, and the lack of DNA leaves this call unchecked. Germline loops: CDR1 LNHNV, CDR2 YYDKDF (reference sequence). The CDR3 loop spans 13 amino acids. The CDR3 region is CATRRDTQETQYF. Based on the CDR3 plus reference TRBV15 and TRBJ2-5, the full variable domain is DAMVIQNPRYQVTQFGKPVTLSCSQTLNHNVMYWYQQKSSQAPKLLFHYYDKDFNNEADTPDNFQSRRPNTSFCFLDIRSPGLGDTAMYLCATRRDTQETQYFGPGTRLLVL.

The rearrangement links TRBV5-1 to TRBJ1-1. The CDR3 extends over 15 amino acids. Germline V gives CDR1 SGHRS, CDR2 YFSETQ. The CDR3 reads CASSPEWLMNTEAFF.

The rearrangement uses TRBV12-3 or TRBV12-4 and TRBJ2-7; TCRdb indicates TRBD1, and absent DNA this call remains unverified. The CDR3 contains 14 residues. CDR3 loop: CASSEGGSVSEQYF.

The chain couples TRBV20-1 to TRBJ2-5; the D call of TRBD1 rests on TCRdb alone, since no DNA is present to check it. The germline V gene has CDR1 DFQATT and CDR2 SNEGSKA (reference sequence). The CDR3 runs 16 residues. The CDR3 loop is CSARDWGRGRQETQYF.

V is TRBV28 and J is TRBJ2-2. The CDR3 length is 12 residues. CDR1 is MDHEN, CDR2 SYDVKM, per germline. The chain's CDR3 is CASNLGTGELFF.

The chain links TRBV7-2 to TRBJ1-2; the TCRdb D gene call, TRBD1, has no DNA to confirm it. Germline CDR1 and CDR2: SGHTA and FQGNSA. This CDR3 spans 13 amino acids. CDR3 region: CASRMGGSTGYTF.

This chain links TRBV6-5 with TRBJ2-1; the D gene TCRdb calls, TRBD1, cannot be checked with no DNA. The CDR3 runs 17 residues. The germline V gene has CDR1 MNHEY and CDR2 SVGAGI. This CDR3 is CASSFPKAGHGSNEQFF.

The rearrangement joins TRBV5-1 to TRBJ2-3; TCRdb gives TRBD1 as the D gene, but with no DNA this cannot be confirmed. The CDR3 has 16 residues. Germline lookup yields CDR1 SGHRS and CDR2 YFSETQ. The CDR3 region is CASSSGQSRGTDTQYF.

The V and J genes are TRBV2 and TRBJ2-3; with no DNA, the TCRdb D assignment of TRBD2 cannot be verified. The CDR3 is 16 amino acids. Per germline, CDR1 SNHLY and CDR2 FYNNEI. The CDR3 region is CASNGRLAGRTDTQYF.

The rearrangement uses TRBV6-1 and TRBJ2-2; lacking DNA, the TRBD2 call made by TCRdb goes unchecked. The CDR3 spans 16 residues. Germline CDR1 reads MNHNS; CDR2 reads SASEGT. The CDR3 loop reads CASQELAGGYTGELFF.

The rearrangement links TRBV6-2 or TRBV6-3 to TRBJ1-5. This CDR3 has 13 amino acids. Germline CDR1 and CDR2: MNHEY and SVGEGT. The CDR3 region is CASSYRLYQPQHF.

V usage is TRBV7-2 and J usage is TRBJ1-1. CDR1 and CDR2 (germline): SGHTA, FQGNSA. The length of the CDR3 is 14 residues. CDR3 protein: CASSADISNTEAFF.